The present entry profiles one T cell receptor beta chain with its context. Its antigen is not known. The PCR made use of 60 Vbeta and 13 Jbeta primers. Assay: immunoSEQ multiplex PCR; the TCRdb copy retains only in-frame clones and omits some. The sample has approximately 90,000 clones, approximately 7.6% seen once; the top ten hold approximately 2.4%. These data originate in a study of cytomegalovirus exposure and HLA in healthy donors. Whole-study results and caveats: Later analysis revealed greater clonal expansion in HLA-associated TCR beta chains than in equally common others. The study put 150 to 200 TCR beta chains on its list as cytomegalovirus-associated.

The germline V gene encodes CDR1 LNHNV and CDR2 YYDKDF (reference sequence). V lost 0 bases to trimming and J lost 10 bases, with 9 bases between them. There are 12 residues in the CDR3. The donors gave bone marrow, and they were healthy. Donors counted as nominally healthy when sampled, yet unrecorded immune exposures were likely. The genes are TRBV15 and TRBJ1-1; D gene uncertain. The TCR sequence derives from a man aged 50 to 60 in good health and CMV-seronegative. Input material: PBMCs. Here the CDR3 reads CATSRDMATAFF. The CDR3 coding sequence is TGTGCCACCAGCAGAGATATGGCCACAGCTTTCTTT. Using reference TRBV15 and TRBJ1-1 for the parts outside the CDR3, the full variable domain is DAMVIQNPRYQVTQFGKPVTLSCSQTLNHNVMYWYQQKSSQAPKLLFHYYDKDFNNEADTPDNFQSRRPNTSFCFLDIRSPGLGDTAMYLCATSRDMATAFFGQGTRLTVV.